This T cell receptor beta chain was observed in a study of cytomegalovirus exposure and HLA in healthy donors. The table lists this clone with a few counts. Its target is not known. PCR amplification relied on 60 Vbeta primers (plus 13 Jbeta primers). Sequencing used immunoSEQ multiplex PCR; TCRdb keeps in-frame clones, though not all of them. Of about 140,000 clones listed, 60% to 80% are singletons. Findings and caveats of the study: In a later analysis, HLA-associated beta chains showed higher expansion and lower generation probabilities than comparable chains. Previous analysis showed most TCR beta V segments were productive about 90% or about 30% of the time. Reportedly, a later analysis found an Asian-associated ancestry cluster had fewer N-insertions than the approximately 700-donor mean. Cytomegalovirus-associated status was assigned to about 160 TCR beta chains.

The CDR3 contains 15 residues. Trimming removed 2 bases at V and 1 base at J, with 11 bases between. Per the germline V gene, CDR1 is SNHLY and CDR2 is FYNNEI. This receptor was taken from a man aged 35 to 55 in good health and CMV-seronegative. What was sequenced was PBMCs. This chain uses TRBV2 with TRBJ1-2; no firm D call. CDR3 in amino acids: CASSESDGINYGYTF. The CDR3 nucleotides are TGTGCCAGCAGTGAATCGGACGGGATTAACTATGGCTACACCTTC.